A selection of T cell receptor beta chains follows, all from one sample in a study of tumor and adjacent non-tumor tissue in lung cancer. Via MiXCR, TCRdb re-called the multiplex PCR reads, giving one row per CDR3 protein. The sample has fewer than 45,000 distinct CDR3 sequences, 60% to 65% seen once. Sequences were obtained from distant non-tumor lung tissue. The receptors here all came from a woman aged 40 to 49 with non-small cell lung cancer. The CDR3 runs from the conserved cysteine through the conserved F or W. Each record gives: clone size, V gene, J gene, D gene, CDR3 protein, CDR3 DNA. A D gene is named only where the DNA matches it firmly. Clone size is given for some rows only: seen once, a few or many times, or a class if the clone is expanded.

clone_size: -; v_call: TRBV29-1; j_call: TRBJ2-7; d_call: -; cdr3_aa: CSVKDIEQYF; cdr3_nt: TGCAGCGTCAAGGATATCGAGCAGTACTTC
clone_size: once; v_call: TRBV11-2; j_call: TRBJ2-2; d_call: -; cdr3_aa: CASSLAPLTWELFF; cdr3_nt: TGTGCCAGCAGCTTAGCGCCTCTCACCTGGGAGCTGTTTTTT
clone_size: -; v_call: TRBV12-3/TRBV12-4; j_call: TRBJ2-1; d_call: TRBD1; cdr3_aa: CASSLAGTVALYEQFF; cdr3_nt: TGTGCCAGCAGTTTAGCCGGGACAGTGGCTCTATATGAGCAGTTCTTC
clone_size: -; v_call: TRBV11-1; j_call: TRBJ2-1; d_call: TRBD1; cdr3_aa: CASSLAGQTRHNKQFF; cdr3_nt: TGTGCCAGCAGCTTAGCGGGACAGACCCGTCACAATAAACAGTTCTTC
clone_size: -; v_call: TRBV12-3/TRBV12-4; j_call: TRBJ1-1; d_call: -; cdr3_aa: CATRSNIATDALF; cdr3_nt: TGTGCCACCCGGTCGAATATAGCCACTGATGCTCTCTTT
clone_size: -; v_call: TRBV29-1; j_call: TRBJ2-7; d_call: -; cdr3_aa: CSVEEGRASYEQCF; cdr3_nt: TGCAGCGTTGAAGAGGGTAGGGCCAGCTACGAGCAGTGCTTC
clone_size: -; v_call: TRBV2; j_call: TRBJ2-5; d_call: -; cdr3_aa: CASSITREIETQYF; cdr3_nt: TGTGCCAGCAGCATTACCAGGGAAATCGAGACCCAGTACTTC
clone_size: -; v_call: TRBV20-1; j_call: TRBJ2-5; d_call: -; cdr3_aa: CSAIFDTQYF; cdr3_nt: TGCAGTGCTATTTTCGATACCCAGTACTTC
clone_size: -; v_call: TRBV30; j_call: TRBJ1-2; d_call: TRBD1; cdr3_aa: CTWHTGGDRGYTF; cdr3_nt: TGTACCTGGCATACAGGGGGCGACCGCGGCTACACCTTC
clone_size: -; v_call: TRBV20-1; j_call: TRBJ2-7; d_call: -; cdr3_aa: CSTPQTPSSYEQYF; cdr3_nt: TGCAGTACCCCCCAGACTCCGAGCTCCTACGAGCAGTACTTC
clone_size: many; v_call: TRBV6-1; j_call: TRBJ2-7; d_call: -; cdr3_aa: CASSEETGSWDEQYF; cdr3_nt: TGTGCCAGCAGTGAAGAAACAGGTAGTTGGGACGAGCAGTACTTC
clone_size: many; v_call: TRBV28; j_call: TRBJ2-5; d_call: -; cdr3_aa: CASSPGGVVSGETQYF; cdr3_nt: TGTGCCAGCAGTCCAGGGGGGGTTGTATCGGGAGAGACCCAGTACTTC
clone_size: -; v_call: TRBV5-8; j_call: TRBJ2-1; d_call: -; cdr3_aa: CVSSLGLSYNEQFF; cdr3_nt: TGTGTCAGCAGCTTGGGACTGTCCTACAATGAGCAGTTCTTC
clone_size: -; v_call: TRBV10-1; j_call: TRBJ2-2; d_call: TRBD2; cdr3_aa: CDSQTGGLNTGELFF; cdr3_nt: TGCGACAGCCAGACGGGGGGACTGAACACAGGGGAGCTGTTTTTT
clone_size: -; v_call: TRBV24-1; j_call: TRBJ2-3; d_call: -; cdr3_aa: CTTSDYTTDTQYF; cdr3_nt: TGTACCACCAGTGATTACACGACAGATACGCAGTACTTT
clone_size: -; v_call: TRBV20-1; j_call: TRBJ1-2; d_call: -; cdr3_aa: CSARVTVSYSYTF; cdr3_nt: TGCAGTGCTAGAGTTACCGTCTCCTATAGCTACACCTTC
clone_size: -; v_call: TRBV10-3; j_call: TRBJ2-5; d_call: -; cdr3_aa: CVPAEDQETQYF; cdr3_nt: TGTGTCCCAGCGGAGGACCAAGAGACCCAGTACTTC
clone_size: -; v_call: TRBV11-2; j_call: TRBJ2-1; d_call: -; cdr3_aa: CASSPRGDIRSYNELFF; cdr3_nt: TGTGCCAGCAGCCCTAGGGGAGATATCCGCTCCTACAATGAACTGTTCTTC
clone_size: -; v_call: TRBV5-4; j_call: TRBJ2-2; d_call: -; cdr3_aa: CASSLSVGNAGELFF; cdr3_nt: TGTGCCAGCAGCTTGAGTGTGGGGAACGCCGGGGAGCTGTTTTTT
clone_size: -; v_call: TRBV28; j_call: TRBJ2-3; d_call: -; cdr3_aa: CASRRLPASQGLRTDTQYF; cdr3_nt: TGTGCCAGCAGACGCCTTCCGGCTTCTCAGGGGCTGAGGACAGATACGCAGTATTTT
clone_size: many; v_call: TRBV28; j_call: TRBJ1-1; d_call: -; cdr3_aa: CASSFIKREAFF; cdr3_nt: TGTGCCAGCAGTTTTATTAAACGTGAAGCTTTCTTT
clone_size: -; v_call: TRBV11-2; j_call: TRBJ2-7; d_call: -; cdr3_aa: CATSLDPQRTYEQYF; cdr3_nt: TGTGCCACCAGCTTAGACCCCCAGAGGACCTACGAGCAGTACTTC
clone_size: -; v_call: TRBV7-9; j_call: TRBJ1-1; d_call: -; cdr3_aa: CASSLVRVPEAFF; cdr3_nt: TGTGCCAGCAGCTTAGTGAGGGTTCCTGAAGCTTTCTTT
clone_size: -; v_call: TRBV11-2; j_call: TRBJ2-3; d_call: TRBD1; cdr3_aa: CASSPLSGGRDTQYF; cdr3_nt: TGTGCCAGCAGCCCTCTCTCAGGGGGCAGGGATACGCAGTATTTT
clone_size: many; v_call: TRBV6-2/TRBV6-3; j_call: TRBJ2-7; d_call: TRBD2; cdr3_aa: CASSRGRISYEQYF; cdr3_nt: TGTGCCAGCAGCCGCGGGAGGATCTCCTACGAGCAGTACTTC
clone_size: -; v_call: TRBV7-9; j_call: TRBJ2-1; d_call: TRBD1; cdr3_aa: CASSSGQGDLYEQFF; cdr3_nt: TGTGCCAGCAGCTCAGGACAGGGTGATCTTTATGAGCAATTCTTC
clone_size: -; v_call: TRBV10-2; j_call: TRBJ2-5; d_call: -; cdr3_aa: CASSEGPVWTQYF; cdr3_nt: TGCGCTAGCAGTGAGGGGCCGGTGTGGACCCAGTACTTC
clone_size: -; v_call: TRBV11-2; j_call: TRBJ2-6; d_call: -; cdr3_aa: CPSSFPGFGANVLTF; cdr3_nt: TGTCCCAGCAGCTTCCCAGGGTTTGGGGCCAACGTCCTGACTTTC
clone_size: -; v_call: TRBV20-1; j_call: TRBJ2-6; d_call: -; cdr3_aa: CSAMNLGTGANVLTF; cdr3_nt: TGTAGTGCCATGAATCTGGGGACTGGGGCCAACGTCCTGACTTTC
clone_size: -; v_call: TRBV29-1; j_call: TRBJ1-2; d_call: -; cdr3_aa: CSAQGLGANYGYTF; cdr3_nt: TGCAGCGCTCAAGGACTGGGGGCTAACTATGGCTACACCTTC
clone_size: -; v_call: TRBV29-1; j_call: TRBJ2-1; d_call: -; cdr3_aa: CSGGTCGNEQLF; cdr3_nt: TGCAGCGGGGGGACTTGCGGGAATGAGCAGCTCTTC
clone_size: -; v_call: TRBV4-2; j_call: TRBJ2-2; d_call: TRBD2; cdr3_aa: CVSSPRLAGGTGELFF; cdr3_nt: TGTGTCAGCAGCCCTAGACTAGCGGGAGGAACCGGGGAGCTGTTTTTT
clone_size: many; v_call: TRBV29-1; j_call: TRBJ2-7; d_call: -; cdr3_aa: CSVEERRGMDEQYF; cdr3_nt: TGCAGCGTTGAGGAAAGGAGGGGGATGGACGAGCAGTACTTC
clone_size: -; v_call: TRBV6-1; j_call: TRBJ2-5; d_call: TRBD2; cdr3_aa: CACSLSSGGQETRYF; cdr3_nt: TGTGCCTGCAGTCTTTCTAGCGGGGGGCAAGAGACCCGGTACTTC
clone_size: -; v_call: TRBV29-1; j_call: TRBJ2-1; d_call: TRBD2; cdr3_aa: CRVKAVAGRGEQFF; cdr3_nt: TGCAGGGTTAAAGCGGTAGCGGGGAGGGGTGAGCAGTTCTTC
clone_size: -; v_call: TRBV11-2; j_call: TRBJ2-1; d_call: -; cdr3_aa: CASILEGASEQFF; cdr3_nt: TGTGCCAGCATCTTAGAGGGCGCAAGTGAACAGTTCTTC
clone_size: many; v_call: TRBV9; j_call: TRBJ1-1; d_call: -; cdr3_aa: CASSPGGLEAFF; cdr3_nt: TGTGCCAGCAGCCCCGGGGGCCTCGAAGCTTTCTTT
clone_size: -; v_call: TRBV7-8; j_call: TRBJ2-7; d_call: TRBD2; cdr3_aa: CASSSSGSSCGQYF; cdr3_nt: TGTGCCAGCAGCTCTAGCGGAAGCTCCTGCGGGCAGTACTTC
clone_size: many; v_call: TRBV14; j_call: TRBJ2-7; d_call: -; cdr3_aa: CASNVEGPGYEQYF; cdr3_nt: TGTGCCAGCAACGTCGAGGGACCCGGCTACGAGCAGTACTTC
clone_size: many; v_call: TRBV30; j_call: TRBJ1-3; d_call: -; cdr3_aa: CAWSTLSGNTIYF; cdr3_nt: TGTGCCTGGAGTACGCTTTCTGGAAACACCATATATTTT
clone_size: -; v_call: TRBV6-1; j_call: TRBJ1-1; d_call: -; cdr3_aa: CASSEKGGPGTETFF; cdr3_nt: TGTGCCAGCAGTGAGAAGGGGGGTCCGGGAACTGAAACTTTCTTT
clone_size: -; v_call: TRBV11-3; j_call: TRBJ1-1; d_call: -; cdr3_aa: CASSLATGQQALF; cdr3_nt: TGTGCCAGCAGTTTAGCAACAGGGCAACAAGCTCTCTTC
clone_size: -; v_call: TRBV30; j_call: TRBJ1-2; d_call: -; cdr3_aa: CAFPLEQGHGYTF; cdr3_nt: TGTGCCTTCCCTCTGGAGCAGGGCCACGGCTACACCTTC
clone_size: -; v_call: TRBV9; j_call: TRBJ2-3; d_call: TRBD1; cdr3_aa: CANSPISGQAIGDTQYF; cdr3_nt: TGTGCCAACAGCCCTATTTCGGGACAGGCTATTGGAGATACGCAGTATTTT
clone_size: few; v_call: TRBV30; j_call: TRBJ2-6; d_call: -; cdr3_aa: CAWRGRRDGPSGANVLTF; cdr3_nt: TGTGCCTGGAGGGGCCGACGGGACGGACCCTCTGGGGCCAACGTCCTGACTTTC
clone_size: few; v_call: TRBV24-1; j_call: TRBJ1-5; d_call: -; cdr3_aa: CATSASPGAGDQPQHF; cdr3_nt: TGTGCCACCAGTGCTTCCCCGGGGGCAGGGGATCAGCCCCAGCATTTT
clone_size: -; v_call: TRBV6-6; j_call: TRBJ2-2; d_call: -; cdr3_aa: CASSYEAGVSTGELFF; cdr3_nt: TGTGCCAGCAGTTATGAGGCCGGGGTGAGCACCGGGGAGCTGTTTTTT
clone_size: -; v_call: TRBV18; j_call: TRBJ1-2; d_call: -; cdr3_aa: CASSPGANPANYGYTF; cdr3_nt: TGTGCCAGCTCACCAGGGGCTAATCCTGCTAACTATGGCTACACCTTC
clone_size: -; v_call: TRBV6-5; j_call: TRBJ2-2; d_call: TRBD1; cdr3_aa: CARSLTGGTGELFF; cdr3_nt: TGTGCCAGGAGCCTGACAGGGGGCACCGGTGAGCTGTTTTTT